The count of the clone carrying this T cell receptor (beta chain) is one. Its antigen is not identified. This entry comes from a study of Ad26.COV2.S vaccination and SARS-CoV-2 variants. The germline V gene encodes CDR1 ENHRY and CDR2 SYGVKD. With 7 bases removed from V and 5 bases from J, the gap between germline ends came to 0 bases. The CDR3 spans 9 residues. Findings and limits, study-wide: Reported post-vaccination CD8+ and CD4+ T cell responses to spike showed substantial breadth. Breadth and depth estimates from TCRs may understate total T cell responses. Whether participants received vaccine or placebo, their non-spike TCR breadth was similar. Spike-specific TCR breadth in vaccine recipients exceeded that seen in placebo recipients.

Some clones are missing from TCRdb's copy, which holds only in-frame ones; the method was immunoSEQ multiplex PCR. The sample has about 180,000 clones, about 83% seen once; the top ten hold approximately 6%. The sequence was collected from a human donor who had recovered from COVID-19. The chain combines TRBV10-3 with TRBJ2-1, with unresolved D. The source was peripheral blood, collected after recovery from COVID-19. In DNA form, the CDR3 reads TGTGCCATCAACAATGAGCAGTTCTTC. This codes for CAINNEQFF.